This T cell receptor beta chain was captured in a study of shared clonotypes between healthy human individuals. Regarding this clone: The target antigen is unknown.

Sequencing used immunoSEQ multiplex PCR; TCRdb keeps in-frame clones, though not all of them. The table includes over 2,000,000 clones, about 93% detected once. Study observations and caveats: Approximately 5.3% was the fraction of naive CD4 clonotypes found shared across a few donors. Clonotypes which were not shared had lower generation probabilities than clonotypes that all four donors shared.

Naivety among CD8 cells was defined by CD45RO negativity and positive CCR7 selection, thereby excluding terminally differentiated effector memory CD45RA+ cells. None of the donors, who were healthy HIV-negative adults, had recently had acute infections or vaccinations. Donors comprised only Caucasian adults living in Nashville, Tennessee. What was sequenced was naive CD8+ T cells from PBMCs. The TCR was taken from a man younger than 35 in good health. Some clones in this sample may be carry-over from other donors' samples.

The CDR3 spells CASSLSDWGTSGYNEQFF. The CDR3 coding sequence is TGTGCCAGCAGCTTATCGGATTGGGGGACTAGCGGTTACAATGAGCAGTTCTTC. The chain links TRBV7-9 to TRBJ2-1, with 11 bases aligning to TRBD2. CDR1 is SEHNR and CDR2 is FQNEAQ in the germline V gene (reference sequence). V was clipped by 2 bases and J by 4 bases; unmatched bases: 10. The CDR3 sequence is 18 residues long.